These 22 T cell receptor beta chains originate from one sample sequenced in a study of CD8+CD57+ T cells in acquired aplastic anemia (dated by TCRdb to the late 2010s). Patients chosen for sequencing had shown expansion of CD8+CD57+ cells by flow cytometry. Reads for this sample came from an Illumina HiSeq 2000. TCR beta VDJ combination and CDR3 sequence profiling used genomic DNA as the template. The public reads were reanalyzed by TCRdb: fastp trimming at Q25, MiXCR alignment, in-frame beta chains only. A single entry per CDR3 protein holds the most common genes and DNA from its merged rows. The table for this sample lists 150,000 to 200,000 distinct CDR3 sequences; around half of them were counted only once. The ten largest clones take up roughly 3.1% of the sample. Source material: sorted CD4+, CD8+, or CD8+CD57+ T cells (not recorded which) from PBMCs. These receptors were obtained from a human donor with aplastic anemia.

This clonotype turned up a few times. A much larger clonotype is one base distant, so this may be a read error. This sequence joins TRBV20-1 and TRBJ1-5; 8 bases fit TRBD1. Germline V gene sequence: CDR1 DFQATT, CDR2 SNEGSKA (reference sequence). The CDR3 is 17 residues long. J gave up 0 bases and V 6 bases, and 13 bases lay outside the gene matches. The CDR3, as DNA: TGCAGTGCCTCGGACAGGGTAGGTGGGTATAGCAATCAGCCCCAGCATTTT. As protein: CSASDRVGGYSNQPQHF.

This chain uses TRBV7-2 with TRBJ1-2; no clear D gene. CDR1 and CDR2 (germline): SGHTA, FQGNSA. V gave up 3 bases and J gave up 8 bases, with 10 bases separating them. The CDR3 covers 12 residues. CDR3 in amino acids: CASSLKQTGYTF. DNA for the CDR3: TGTGCCAGCAGCTTGAAACAGACCGGCTACACCTTC.

This clonotype came up many times. This rearrangement joins TRBV7-8 to TRBJ2-1; D perhaps matches TRBD2 (6 bases). Germline V gene lookup returns CDR1 SGHVS and CDR2 FQNEAQ. The V gene lost 5 bases and the J gene lost 2 bases, with 13 bases spanning the gap. There are 15 residues in the CDR3. CDR3 DNA: TGTGCCAGCAGCCCTGCTGGAGGGACCTACAATGAGCAGTTCTTC. Translating gives CASSPAGGTYNEQFF.

The chain recombines TRBV9 with TRBJ2-7; possible D gene TRBD1, 5 bases. Trimming cost V 3 bases and J 6 bases, with 16 bases left between them. The germline V gene has CDR1 SGDLS and CDR2 YYNGEE. CDR3 size: 14 residues. CDR3 DNA: TGTGCCAGCAGCGCTGAAGCAGGGTTTTTCGAGCAGTACTTC. Translated: CASSAEAGFFEQYF.

This clonotype was seen many times. This sequence joins TRBV15 and TRBJ1-4; D uncertain. Trimming stripped 3 bases from V and 7 bases from J, with 15 bases between. The CDR3 has 15 residues. Germline CDR1 LNHNV, CDR2 YYDKDF (reference sequence). CDR3 region: CATSRANAGGEKLFF. In nucleotides, the CDR3 is TGTGCCACCAGCAGGGCGAACGCCGGCGGTGAAAAACTGTTTTTT.

This clonotype came up many times. The chain carries TRBV7-9 and TRBJ1-1; 7 bases are a match to TRBD1. Germline lookup yields CDR1 SEHNR and CDR2 FQNEAQ (reference sequence). V lost 1 base to trimming and J lost 0 bases; unmatched junction nucleotides: 5. CDR3 length equals 16 residues. CDR3 amino acids: CASSLEGTVMNTEAFF. The CDR3, as DNA: TGTGCCAGCAGCTTAGAGGGGACAGTCATGAACACTGAAGCTTTCTTT.

In its sample, this clonotype was seen many times. The chain has TRBV6-4 and TRBJ1-6; 7 bases align to TRBD1. The CDR3 contains 15 residues. V lost 0 bases and J lost 7; bases outside the gene matches: 3. Germline V gene lookup returns CDR1 MRHNA and CDR2 SNTAGT. CDR3 sequence: CASSDSRDRNSPLHF. The DNA of the CDR3 is TGTGCCAGCAGTGACTCGCGGGACAGAAATTCACCCCTCCACTTT.

The gene calls are TRBV7-2 and TRBJ1-2, with D hard to call. CDR1 and CDR2 (germline): SGHTA, FQGNSA. With 1 base removed from V and 0 bases from J, the gap between germline ends came to 9 bases. The CDR3 extends over 15 amino acids. CDR3 nucleotide sequence: TGTGCCAGCAGCTTAGTGCCTATTGCTAACTATGGCTACACCTTC. This translates into CASSLVPIANYGYTF.

CDR3 in amino acids: CSARDPEINTEAFF. DNA of the CDR3: TGCAGTGCTAGAGATCCGGAGATAAACACTGAAGCTTTCTTT. The chain links TRBV20-1 to TRBJ1-1; no clear D. Germline values: CDR1 DFQATT, CDR2 SNEGSKA (reference sequence). The length of the CDR3 is 14 residues. The ends were cut back, 0 bases at V and 2 bases at J, with 10 bases in the middle.

The chain links TRBV7-3 to TRBJ2-3; D gene unclear. The CDR3 totals 11 residues. CDR1 is SGHTA, CDR2 FQGTGA, per germline. The V gene lost 7 bases and the J gene lost 6 bases, with 8 bases spanning the gap. CDR3 in DNA: TGTGCCAGCATCGGAGCGGATACGCAGTATTTT. It yields the protein CASIGADTQYF.

The chain uses TRBV24-1 and TRBJ2-7; a possible D gene is TRBD2 (6 bases). The CDR3 sequence is 11 residues long. Looked up from germline, CDR1 is KGHDR and CDR2 is SFDVKD. V lost 6 bases and J lost 7, with 9 bases in between. The CDR3: CATSHSGEQYF. CDR3 in DNA: TGTGCCACCAGTCACAGCGGGGAGCAGTACTTC.

This clonotype showed up many times. This chain connects TRBV11-2 to TRBJ1-1, with D tentatively TRBD1 (5 bases). Trimming took 7 bases from V and 11 from J, leaving 20 bases between them. Germline V gene sequence: CDR1 SGHAT, CDR2 FQNNGV. CDR3 length: 13 amino acids. CDR3 loop: CASNLRGLGEAFF. In DNA form, the CDR3 reads TGTGCCAGCAACCTTCGGGGCCTGGGTGAGGCTTTCTTT.

This sequence joins TRBV19 and TRBJ2-2, with D perhaps matching TRBD1 (5 bases). Per germline, CDR1 LNHDA and CDR2 SQIVND (reference sequence). The V end lost 5 bases, the J end lost 5 bases, and 15 bases lay between the germline ends. This CDR3 contains 15 residues. The CDR3 region is CASSVGQVGTGELFF. CDR3 nucleotide sequence: TGTGCCAGTAGTGTGGGGCAGGTGGGGACCGGGGAGCTGTTTTTT.

This clonotype was detected once. The chain couples TRBV19 to TRBJ2-5; 8 bases are a match to TRBD2. After removal of 9 bases from V and 5 bases from J, the junction contained 11 bases not matched to a gene. The CDR3 consists of 14 residues. Germline V lookup: CDR1 LNHDA, CDR2 SQIVND (reference sequence). Here the CDR3 reads CASSLRRGVETQYF. The CDR3 DNA sequence: TGTGCCAGCAGCCTCCGGCGGGGGGTGGAGACCCAGTACTTC.

This clonotype was recorded a few times. The V and J genes are TRBV11-1 and TRBJ2-7, with D possibly being TRBD2 (7 bases). This CDR3 contains 14 residues. The ends were cut back, 2 bases at V and 2 bases at J, with 10 bases in the middle. CDR1 is SGHAT, CDR2 FQDESV, per germline (reference sequence). The CDR3 reads CASSLRGATYEQYF. CDR3 DNA sequence: TGTGCCAGCAGCTTACGGGGGGCAACCTACGAGCAGTACTTC.

The chain uses TRBV7-3 and TRBJ1-3; D is undetermined. The ends were cut back, 3 bases at V and 15 bases at J, with 9 bases in the middle. Germline values: CDR1 SGHTA, CDR2 FQGTGA. The CDR3 covers 10 residues. The CDR3 here is CASSFRYSYF. CDR3 sequence (DNA): TGTGCCAGCAGCTTCCGGTACTCATATTTT.

This clonotype was seen a few times. The chain joins TRBV19 to TRBJ2-1; 7 nucleotides agree with TRBD2. Losses at the gene ends were 5 bases for V and 4 bases for J; bases not matched to a gene: 5. In germline, CDR1 is LNHDA, CDR2 SQIVND (reference sequence). This CDR3 contains 14 residues. The CDR3 nucleotides read TGTGCCAGTAGTCTGCTAGCGGCTTACAATGAGCAGTTCTTC. Translation gives CASSLLAAYNEQFF. The whole variable domain, filled in from reference TRBV19 and TRBJ2-1, reads DGGITQSPKYLFRKEGQNVTLSCEQNLNHDAMYWYRQDPGQGLRLIYYSQIVNDFQKGDIAEGYSVSREKKESFPLTVTSAQKNPTAFYLCASSLLAAYNEQFFGPGTRLTVL.

The V call is TRBV20-1, the J call TRBJ2-7; the match to TRBD1 covers 11 bases. V lost 1 base, J lost 1 base, and 3 bases stayed unmatched. CDR1 and CDR2 from the germline V gene are DFQATT and SNEGSKA (reference sequence). The CDR3 contains 15 residues. The CDR3: CSARGGTGGSYEQYF. CDR3 sequence (DNA): TGCAGTGCTAGAGGGGGGACAGGGGGATCCTACGAGCAGTACTTC.

CDR3 coding DNA: TGTGCCAGCAGTGGACTCCGGGACAGGGAGACGAGACAATCCAATCAGCCCCAGCATTTT. This gives the protein CASSGLRDRETRQSNQPQHF. V is TRBV25-1 and J is TRBJ1-5; 9 bases agree with TRBD1. V lost 4 bases, J lost 3 bases, and 19 bases stayed unmatched. Germline-derived CDR1 and CDR2 are MGHDK and SYGVNS. The CDR3 length is 20 residues. The entire variable domain, with the rest obtained from reference TRBV25-1 and TRBJ1-5, is as follows: EADIYQTPRYLVIGTGKKITLECSQTMGHDKMYWYQQDPGMELHLIHYSYGVNSTEKGDLSSESTVSRIRTEHFPLTLESARPSHTSQYLCASSGLRDRETRQSNQPQHFGDGTRLSIL.

In this sample, this clonotype turned up once. The rearrangement joins TRBV4-2 to TRBJ2-2; 10 nucleotides line up with TRBD2. The trim removed 2 bases at V and 0 bases at J, leaving 3 bases unmatched. This CDR3 is 17 amino acids long. Germline V gene lookup returns CDR1 LGHNA and CDR2 YNFKEQ. The CDR3 is CASSQRTSGANTGELFF. CDR3 nucleotide sequence: TGTGCCAGCAGCCAACGGACTAGCGGAGCGAACACCGGGGAGCTGTTTTTT.

Many counts were recorded for this clonotype. The CDR3 loop is CASSGNLAGEEYF. DNA for the CDR3: TGTGCCAGCAGTGGGAATCTAGCGGGAGAAGAGTACTTC. The chain combines TRBV6-1 with TRBJ2-7; 10 bases line up with TRBD2. CDR1 is MNHNS and CDR2 is SASEGT in the germline V gene. This CDR3 comprises 13 residues. The J segment lost 11 bases and the V segment lost 4 bases, leaving 8 bases of the junction unmatched.

This clonotype occurred many times. The rearrangement uses TRBV5-6 and TRBJ2-3, with 11 bases fitting TRBD1. The V segment lost 7 bases and the J segment 3 bases; nucleotides outside the gene matches: 10. Germline lookup yields CDR1 SGHDT and CDR2 YYEEEE. This CDR3 contains 16 residues. DNA of the CDR3: TGTGCCAGCTGCGTAGGCCGGGACAGGGGGACAGATACGCAGTATTTT. Its translation: CASCVGRDRGTDTQYF.